These 4 T cell receptor beta chains share one sample of origin, sequenced in a study of cytomegalovirus exposure and HLA in healthy donors. PCR amplification relied on 60 Vbeta primers (plus 13 Jbeta primers). Here immunoSEQ multiplex PCR was the method, and the copy in TCRdb shows in-frame clones only, minus some. The table has tens of thousands of clones, less than 70% seen once. Sequencing was done on a sample of PBMCs. Every receptor here comes from a man aged 50-60 years in good health and CMV-seropositive.

The gene calls are TRBV15 and TRBJ1-1, with D possibly matching TRBD1 (5 bases). This CDR3 contains 16 residues. V lost 1 base and J lost 0, with 12 bases in between. CDR1 and CDR2 from the germline V gene are LNHNV and YYDKDF (reference sequence). The CDR3 spells CATSRGQILLNTEAFF. Written as DNA, the CDR3 is TGTGCCACCAGCAGAGGACAGATCCTTTTGAACACTGAAGCTTTCTTT.

The gene calls are TRBV27 and TRBJ1-6, with D possibly being TRBD1 (5 bases). Germline CDR1 MNHEY, CDR2 SMNVEV (reference sequence). The CDR3 loop spans 13 amino acids. The V end was cut by 6 bases, the J end by 10 bases, with 13 bases between. As DNA, the CDR3 is TGTGCCAGCAGGCTAGGGGCCACCTCACCCCTCCACTTT. As protein: CASRLGATSPLHF.

Points on this clone: At the DNA level, this CDR3 is encoded by other sequences in the same sample as well. This chain links TRBV5-1 with TRBJ2-5; D is uncertain. V lost 0 bases to trimming and J lost 4 bases, with 4 bases between them. Germline assignment: CDR1 SGHRS and CDR2 YFSETQ. The CDR3 consists of 12 residues. CDR3 in amino acids: CASSLALETQYF. CDR3 nucleotides: TGCGCCAGCAGCTTGGCCTTAGAGACCCAGTACTTC.

The chain carries TRBV10-3 and TRBJ1-6; the match to TRBD1 covers 8 bases. The germline CDR1 and CDR2 sequences are ENHRY and SYGVKD. This CDR3 contains 14 residues. V shed 8 bases and J 10 bases; nucleotides not matched to a gene: 10. CDR3 in amino acids: CAIEDREKNSPLHF. The CDR3 DNA follows: TGTGCCATCGAGGACAGGGAGAAGAACTCACCCCTCCACTTT.